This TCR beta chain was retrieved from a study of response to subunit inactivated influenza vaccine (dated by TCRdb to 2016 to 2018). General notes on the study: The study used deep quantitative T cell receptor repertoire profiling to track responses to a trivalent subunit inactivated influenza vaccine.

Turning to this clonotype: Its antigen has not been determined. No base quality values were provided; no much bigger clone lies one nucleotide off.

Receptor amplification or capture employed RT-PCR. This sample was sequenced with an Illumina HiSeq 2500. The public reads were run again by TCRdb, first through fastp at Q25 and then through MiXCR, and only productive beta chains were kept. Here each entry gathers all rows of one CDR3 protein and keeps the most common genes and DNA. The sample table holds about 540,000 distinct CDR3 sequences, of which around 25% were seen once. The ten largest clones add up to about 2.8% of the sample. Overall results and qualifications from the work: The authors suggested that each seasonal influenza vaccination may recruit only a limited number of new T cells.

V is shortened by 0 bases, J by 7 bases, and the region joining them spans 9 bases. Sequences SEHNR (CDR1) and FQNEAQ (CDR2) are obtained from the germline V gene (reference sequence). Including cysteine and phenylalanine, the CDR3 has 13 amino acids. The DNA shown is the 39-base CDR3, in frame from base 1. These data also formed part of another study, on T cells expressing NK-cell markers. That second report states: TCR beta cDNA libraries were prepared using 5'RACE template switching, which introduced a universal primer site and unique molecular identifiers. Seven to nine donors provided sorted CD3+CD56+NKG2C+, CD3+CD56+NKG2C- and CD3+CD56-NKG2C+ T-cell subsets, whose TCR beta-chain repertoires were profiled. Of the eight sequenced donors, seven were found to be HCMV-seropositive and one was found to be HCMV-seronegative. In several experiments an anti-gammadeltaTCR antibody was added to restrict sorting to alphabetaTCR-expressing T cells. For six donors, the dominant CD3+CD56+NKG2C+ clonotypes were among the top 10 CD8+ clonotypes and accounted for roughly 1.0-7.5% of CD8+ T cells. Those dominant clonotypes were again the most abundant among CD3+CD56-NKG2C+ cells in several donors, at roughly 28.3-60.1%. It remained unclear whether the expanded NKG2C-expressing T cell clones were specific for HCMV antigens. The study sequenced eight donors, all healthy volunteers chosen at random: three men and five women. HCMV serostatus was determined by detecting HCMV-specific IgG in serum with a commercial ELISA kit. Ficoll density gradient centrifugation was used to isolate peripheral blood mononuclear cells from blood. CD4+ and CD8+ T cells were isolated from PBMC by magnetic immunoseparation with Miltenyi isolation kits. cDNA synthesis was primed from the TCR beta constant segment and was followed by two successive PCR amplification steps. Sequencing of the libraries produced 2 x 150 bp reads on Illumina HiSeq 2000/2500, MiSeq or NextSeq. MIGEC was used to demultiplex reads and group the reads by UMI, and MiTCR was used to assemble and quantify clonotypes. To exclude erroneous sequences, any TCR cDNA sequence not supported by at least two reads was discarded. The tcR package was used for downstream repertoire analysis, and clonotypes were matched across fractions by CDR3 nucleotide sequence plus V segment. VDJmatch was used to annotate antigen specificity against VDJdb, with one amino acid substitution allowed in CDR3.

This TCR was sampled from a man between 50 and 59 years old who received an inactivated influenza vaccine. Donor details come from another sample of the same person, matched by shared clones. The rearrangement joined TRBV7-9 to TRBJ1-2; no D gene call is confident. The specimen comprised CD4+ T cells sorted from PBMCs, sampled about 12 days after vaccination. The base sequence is TGTGCCAGCAGCTTAGCAACTCACCCTGGCTACACCTTC. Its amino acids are CASSLATHPGYTF.